These 7 T cell receptor beta chains originate from one sample sequenced in a study of T cell responses to AZD1222 COVID-19 vaccine. The repertoire was sequenced with immunoSEQ multiplex PCR; TCRdb's copy has only in-frame clones and lacks some. In the table there are about 76,000 clones, approximately 90% of which are singletons. The material was peripheral blood, obtained on day 0 of AZD1222 vaccination. Source of these receptors: an adult in good health.

The chain is built from TRBV18 and TRBJ1-2; TRBD1 aligns across 12 bases. Germline V gene data show CDR1 as KGHSH and CDR2 as LQKENI. Trimming took 6 bases from V and 6 from J; bases not matched to a gene: 8. The CDR3 loop spans 15 amino acids. The CDR3, as DNA: TGTGCCAGCTCGCCCGGGACAGGGGGCGTTAATGGCTACACCTTC. This gives the protein CASSPGTGGVNGYTF.

This rearrangement joins TRBV11-2 to TRBJ2-7; 9 positions agree with TRBD1. Losses at the gene ends were 1 base for V and 4 bases for J; bases not matched to a gene: 8. CDR3 length equals 16 residues. The germline gives CDR1 SGHAT, CDR2 FQNNGV. CDR3 protein: CASSLGGTGLTYEQYF. The CDR3 bases are TGTGCCAGCAGCTTAGGCGGGACAGGGTTGACTTACGAGCAGTACTTC.

Only one count was recorded for this clone. This chain links TRBV30 with TRBJ2-7; 8 positions agree with TRBD1. The CDR3 has 14 amino acids. The germline V gene has CDR1 GTSNPN and CDR2 SVGIG (reference sequence). V dropped 3 bases and J dropped 3; count of bases not matched to a gene: 7. The CDR3 DNA reads as TGTGCCTGGAGAAGGACAGGGATCAACTACGAGCAGTACTTC. Its translation: CAWRRTGINYEQYF. The full variable domain, with the rest looked up from reference TRBV30 and TRBJ2-7, is SQTIHQWPATLVQPVGSPLSLECTVEGTSNPNLYWYRQAAGRGLQLLFYSVGIGQISSEVPQNLSASRPQDRQFILSSKKLLLSDSGFYLCAWRRTGINYEQYFGPGTRLTVT.

The chain combines TRBV2 with TRBJ2-3; 7 nucleotides align to TRBD2. Per the germline V gene, CDR1 is SNHLY and CDR2 is FYNNEI. The length of the CDR3 is 14 residues. After removal of 6 bases from V and 2 bases from J, the junction contained 5 bases not matched to a gene. CDR3 coding DNA: TGTGCCAGCAGGCTAGCGGACTTCACAGATACGCAGTATTTT. Translated: CASRLADFTDTQYF.

V gene TRBV2 combines with J gene TRBJ2-2, with D unresolved. The CDR3 extends over 15 amino acids. Germline V CDR1 and CDR2: SNHLY, FYNNEI. Trimming removed 7 bases at V and 4 bases at J, with 16 bases between. The CDR3 reads CASTGRTRGTGELFF. CDR3 DNA: TGTGCCAGCACTGGCAGAACTCGAGGCACCGGGGAGCTGTTTTTT.

This chain connects TRBV10-2 to TRBJ1-2; D gene uncertain. Germline assignment: CDR1 WSHSY and CDR2 SAAADI. CDR3 length equals 15 residues. V dropped 6 bases and J dropped 10 bases, with 24 bases sitting between them. The CDR3 bases are TGCGCCAGCAGCGATTACCCCGGATCCGTCAGCACCTACACCTTC. Its protein product is CASSDYPGSVSTYTF.

The rearrangement uses TRBV7-2 and TRBJ1-2, with D possibly being TRBD1 (6 bases). The CDR3 loop spans 16 amino acids. Germline CDR1 and CDR2: SGHTA and FQGNSA. V was clipped by 2 bases and J by 8 bases, with 21 bases between them. The CDR3 nucleotides read TGTGCCAGCAGCTTAACGGCTCTGACAGGCGCGCGAGGCTACACCTTC. Its translation is CASSLTALTGARGYTF.